This T cell receptor (beta chain) derives from a study of blood T cell repertoires in COVID-19. Across the whole study: COVID-19 samples collected from the United States, Italy and Spain covered acute and convalescent phases. PBMCs, B-cell-depleted T cells, or T cells provided the cDNA or gDNA that made up the material.

The method was immunoSEQ multiplex PCR; TCRdb's version includes in-frame clones alone and lacks a portion of them. The table lists about 100,000 clones, roughly 87% of them singletons, with approximately 5.6% in the top ten. The Seattle patients joined while their infection was active and were tracked longitudinally afterward. Unmatched junction bases numbered 6, after V lost 7 bases and J lost 4 bases. The V gene's germline CDR1 is SNHLY and CDR2 FYNNEI. The CDR3 runs to 13 residues. This rearrangement joins TRBV2 to TRBJ1-2; 7 bases line up with TRBD1. Sequenced material: peripheral blood. The clonotype originates from a woman aged 50 to 60 with COVID-19, enrolled during active disease. The CDR3 is CASTRDSTYGYTF. In DNA form, the CDR3 reads TGTGCCAGCACCCGGGACAGTACCTATGGCTACACCTTC.